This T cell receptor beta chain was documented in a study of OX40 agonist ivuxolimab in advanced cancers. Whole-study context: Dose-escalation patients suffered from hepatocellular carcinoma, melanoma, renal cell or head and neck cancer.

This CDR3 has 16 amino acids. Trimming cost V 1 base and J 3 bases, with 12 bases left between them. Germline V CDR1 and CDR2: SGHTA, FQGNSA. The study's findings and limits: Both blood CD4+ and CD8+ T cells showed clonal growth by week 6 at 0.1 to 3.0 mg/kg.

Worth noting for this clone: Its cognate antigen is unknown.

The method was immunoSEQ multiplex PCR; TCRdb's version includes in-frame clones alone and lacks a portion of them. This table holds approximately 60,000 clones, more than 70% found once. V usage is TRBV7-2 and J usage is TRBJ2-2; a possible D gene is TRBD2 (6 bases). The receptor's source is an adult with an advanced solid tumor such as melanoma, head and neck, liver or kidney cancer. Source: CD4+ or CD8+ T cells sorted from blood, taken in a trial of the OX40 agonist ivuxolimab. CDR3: CASSLGRGPHTGELFF. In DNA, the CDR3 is TGTGCCAGCAGCTTAGGGCGGGGACCCCACACCGGGGAGCTGTTTTTT.